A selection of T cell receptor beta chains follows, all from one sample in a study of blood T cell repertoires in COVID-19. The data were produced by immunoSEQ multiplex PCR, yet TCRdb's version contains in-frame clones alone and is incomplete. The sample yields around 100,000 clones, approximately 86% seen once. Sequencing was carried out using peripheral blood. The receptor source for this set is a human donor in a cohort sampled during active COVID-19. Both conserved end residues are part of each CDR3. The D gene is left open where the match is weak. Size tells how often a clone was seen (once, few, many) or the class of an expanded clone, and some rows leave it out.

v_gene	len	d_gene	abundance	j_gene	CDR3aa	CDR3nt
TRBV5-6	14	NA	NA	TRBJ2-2	CASSPLSRAGELFF	TGTGCCAGCAGCCCACTATCGAGGGCCGGGGAGCTGTTTTTT
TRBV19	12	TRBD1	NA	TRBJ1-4	CASTGVGEKLFF	TGTGCCAGCACAGGGGTTGGTGAAAAACTGTTTTTT
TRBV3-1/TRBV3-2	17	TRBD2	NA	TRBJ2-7	CASSQWTSGESSYEQYF	TGTGCCAGCAGCCAATGGACTAGCGGGGAGAGCTCCTACGAGCAGTACTTC
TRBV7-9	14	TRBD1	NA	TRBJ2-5	CASSLVTGEQTQYF	TGTGCCAGCAGCTTAGTGACAGGGGAGCAGACCCAGTACTTC
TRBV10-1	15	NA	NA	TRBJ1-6	CASSETAGRHSPLHF	TGCGCCAGCAGTGAGACAGCAGGGCGGCATTCACCCCTCCACTTT
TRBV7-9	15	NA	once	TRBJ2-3	CASSVRVTSTDTQYF	TGTGCCAGCAGCGTCAGGGTTACTAGCACAGATACGCAGTATTTT
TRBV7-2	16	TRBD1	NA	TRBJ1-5	CASSFSQGVAGRPQHF	TGTGCCAGCAGCTTCTCACAGGGGGTCGCGGGTCGTCCCCAGCATTTT
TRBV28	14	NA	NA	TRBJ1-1	CASSPVATNTEAFF	TGTGCCAGCAGTCCGGTTGCAACCAACACTGAAGCTTTCTTT
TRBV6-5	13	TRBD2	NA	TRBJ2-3	CASGPSGPDTQYF	TGTGCCAGCGGGCCTAGCGGGCCAGATACGCAGTATTTT
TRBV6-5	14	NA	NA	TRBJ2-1	CASSYTPPGNEQFF	TGTGCCAGCAGTTACACCCCCCCCGGGAATGAGCAGTTCTTC
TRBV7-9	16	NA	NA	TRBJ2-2	CASSLGVQYNTGELFF	TGTGCCAGCAGCTTAGGTGTACAGTATAACACCGGGGAGCTGTTTTTT
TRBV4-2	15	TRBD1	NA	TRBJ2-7	CASSLRGQGKGEQYF	TGTGCCAGCAGCCTACGGGGACAGGGGAAAGGCGAGCAGTACTTC
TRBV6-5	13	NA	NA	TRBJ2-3	CASSSPPTDTQYF	TGTGCCAGCAGTAGCCCTCCCACAGATACGCAGTATTTT
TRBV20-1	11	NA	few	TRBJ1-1	CSADRDNEAFF	TGCAGTGCTGACCGGGACAATGAAGCTTTCTTT
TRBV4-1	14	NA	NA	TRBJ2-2	CASSHYINTGELFF	TGCGCCAGCAGCCACTATATTAACACCGGGGAGCTGTTTTTT
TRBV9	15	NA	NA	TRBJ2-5	CASSVDPRCKETQYF	TGTGCCAGCAGCGTAGACCCCAGATGTAAAGAGACCCAGTACTTC
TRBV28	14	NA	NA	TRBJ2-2	CASSWQGNTGELFF	TGTGCCAGCAGTTGGCAGGGGAACACCGGGGAGCTGTTTTTT
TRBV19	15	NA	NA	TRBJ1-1	CASSTPTKGRSEAFF	TGTGCCAGTAGTACCCCGACGAAGGGGCGATCTGAAGCTTTCTTT
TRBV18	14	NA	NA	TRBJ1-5	CASSPARGNQPQHF	TGTGCCAGCTCACCTGCGAGAGGCAATCAGCCCCAGCATTTT
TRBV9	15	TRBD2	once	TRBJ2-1	CASSGGLADYNEQFF	TGTGCCAGCAGCGGCGGACTAGCGGATTACAATGAGCAGTTCTTC
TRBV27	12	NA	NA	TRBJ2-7	CASSSTGLEQYF	TGTGCCAGCAGTTCTACAGGGCTCGAGCAGTACTTC
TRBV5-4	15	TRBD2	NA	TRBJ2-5	CASSMGTSGVGTQYF	TGTGCCAGCAGCATGGGGACTAGCGGTGTGGGGACCCAGTACTTC
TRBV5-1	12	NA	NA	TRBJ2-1	CASSLARNEQFF	TGCGCCAGCAGCTTGGCCAGGAATGAGCAGTTCTTC
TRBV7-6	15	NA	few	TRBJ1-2	CASSLALGGSNGYTF	TGTGCCAGCAGCTTAGCGCTAGGTGGGAGCAATGGCTACACCTTC
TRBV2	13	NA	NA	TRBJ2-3	CATLVGRADTQYF	TGTGCCACCCTCGTGGGGAGAGCAGATACGCAGTATTTT
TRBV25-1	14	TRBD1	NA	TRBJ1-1	CASSVQGGWTEAFF	TGTGCCAGCAGTGTACAGGGGGGGTGGACTGAAGCTTTCTTT
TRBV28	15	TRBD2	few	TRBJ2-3	CASSASGGAGDTQYF	TGTGCCAGCAGTGCTAGCGGGGGGGCGGGAGATACGCAGTATTTT
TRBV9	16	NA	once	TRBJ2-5	CASSVGTGGGKETQYF	TGTGCCAGCAGCGTAGGAACGGGCGGAGGGAAAGAGACCCAGTACTTC
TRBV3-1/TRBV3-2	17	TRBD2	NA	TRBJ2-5	CASSQGLAGRRGETQYF	TGTGCCAGCAGCCAAGGACTAGCGGGACGCCGGGGGGAGACCCAGTACTTC
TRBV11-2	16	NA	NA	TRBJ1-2	CASSLVGGALNYGYTF	TGTGCCAGCAGCTTAGTTGGGGGGGCGCTGAACTATGGCTACACCTTC
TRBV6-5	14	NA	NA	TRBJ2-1	CASSWREAYNEQFF	TGTGCCAGCAGTTGGAGGGAGGCCTACAATGAGCAGTTCTTC
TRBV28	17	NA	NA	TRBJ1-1	CASSTPGRYAYGHEAFF	TGTGCCAGCAGTACCCCGGGCCGTTACGCATACGGACATGAAGCTTTCTTT
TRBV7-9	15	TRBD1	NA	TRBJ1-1	CASSITGDGGTEAFF	TGTGCCAGCAGCATTACAGGGGATGGTGGCACTGAAGCTTTCTTT
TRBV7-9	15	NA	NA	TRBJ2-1	CASSLAGLSYNEQFF	TGTGCCAGCAGCTTAGCGGGGCTTTCCTACAATGAGCAGTTCTTC
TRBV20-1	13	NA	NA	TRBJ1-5	CSASEQGYQPQHF	TGCAGTGCTAGTGAACAGGGTTATCAGCCCCAGCATTTT